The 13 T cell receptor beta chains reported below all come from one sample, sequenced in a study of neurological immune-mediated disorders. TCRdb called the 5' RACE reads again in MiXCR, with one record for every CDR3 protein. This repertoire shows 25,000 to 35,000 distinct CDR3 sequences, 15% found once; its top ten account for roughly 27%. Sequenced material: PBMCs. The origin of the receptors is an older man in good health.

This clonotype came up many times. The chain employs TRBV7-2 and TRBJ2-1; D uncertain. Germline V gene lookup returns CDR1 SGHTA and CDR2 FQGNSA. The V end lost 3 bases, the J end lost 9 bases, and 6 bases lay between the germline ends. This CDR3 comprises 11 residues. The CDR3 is CASSFIREQFF. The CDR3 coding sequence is TGTGCCAGCAGCTTCATACGTGAGCAGTTCTTC.

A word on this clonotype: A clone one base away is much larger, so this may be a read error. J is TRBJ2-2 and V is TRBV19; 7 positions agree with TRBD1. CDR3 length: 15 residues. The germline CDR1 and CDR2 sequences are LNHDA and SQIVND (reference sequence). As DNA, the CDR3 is TGTGCCAGTAGATCTGGACAGGCGGACACCGGGGACCTGTTTTTT. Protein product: CASRSGQADTGDLFF.

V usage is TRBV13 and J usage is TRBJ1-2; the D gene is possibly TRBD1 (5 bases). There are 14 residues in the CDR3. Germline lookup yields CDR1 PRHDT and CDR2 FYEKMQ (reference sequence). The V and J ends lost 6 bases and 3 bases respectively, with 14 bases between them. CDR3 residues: CASSPQGGYYGYTF. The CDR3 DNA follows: TGTGCCAGCAGTCCTCAGGGAGGGTACTATGGCTACACCTTC.

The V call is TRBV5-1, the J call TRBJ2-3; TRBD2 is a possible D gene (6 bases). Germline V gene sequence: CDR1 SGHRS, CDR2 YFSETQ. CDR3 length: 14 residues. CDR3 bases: TGCTCCGGCAGCTCCTTCGGGGGTGGGGATACGCAGTATTTT. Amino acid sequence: CSGSSFGGGDTQYF.

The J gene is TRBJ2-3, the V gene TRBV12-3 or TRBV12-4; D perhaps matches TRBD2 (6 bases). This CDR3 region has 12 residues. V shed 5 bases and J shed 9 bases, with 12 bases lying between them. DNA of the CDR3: TGTGCCAGCAGTCCGAGACTAGGGACGCAGTATTTT. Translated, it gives CASSPRLGTQYF.

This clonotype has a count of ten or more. In DNA form, the CDR3 reads TGTGCCAGCAGTGGAGGGGGGGCCGGAGGGCATGAGCAGTTCTTC. Residues: CASSGGGAGGHEQFF. V is TRBV28 and J is TRBJ2-1; D possibly corresponds to TRBD2 (7 bases). This CDR3 region has 15 residues. V was cut by 5 bases and J by 8 bases, with 19 bases left in between. The germline CDR1 and CDR2 sequences are MDHEN and SYDVKM. Drawing the rest from reference TRBV28 and TRBJ2-1, the complete variable domain is DVKVTQSSRYLVKRTGEKVFLECVQDMDHENMFWYRQDPGLGLRLIYFSYDVKMKEKGDIPEGYSVSREKKERFSLILESASTNQTSMYLCASSGGGAGGHEQFFGPGTRLTVL.

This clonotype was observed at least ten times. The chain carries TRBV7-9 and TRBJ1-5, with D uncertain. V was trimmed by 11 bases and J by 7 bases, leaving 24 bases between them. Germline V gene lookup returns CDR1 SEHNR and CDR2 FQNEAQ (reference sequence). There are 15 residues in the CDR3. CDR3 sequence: CARLKGCRRHQPQHF. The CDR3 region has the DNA TGTGCCCGACTAAAAGGGTGTCGGAGGCACCAGCCCCAGCATTTT.

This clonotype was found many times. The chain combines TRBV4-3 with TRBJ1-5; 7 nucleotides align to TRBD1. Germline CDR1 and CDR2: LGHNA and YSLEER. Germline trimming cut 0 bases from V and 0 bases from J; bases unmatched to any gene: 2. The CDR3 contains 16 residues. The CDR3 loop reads CASSQDRDSSNQPQHF. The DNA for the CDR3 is TGCGCCAGCAGCCAAGATCGGGACAGTAGCAATCAGCCCCAGCATTTT.

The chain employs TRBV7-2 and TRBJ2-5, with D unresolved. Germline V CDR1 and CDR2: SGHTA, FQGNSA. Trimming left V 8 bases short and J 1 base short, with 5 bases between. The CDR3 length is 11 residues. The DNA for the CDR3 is TGTGCCAGCTGGGGCCAAGAGACCCAGTACTTC. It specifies CASWGQETQYF.

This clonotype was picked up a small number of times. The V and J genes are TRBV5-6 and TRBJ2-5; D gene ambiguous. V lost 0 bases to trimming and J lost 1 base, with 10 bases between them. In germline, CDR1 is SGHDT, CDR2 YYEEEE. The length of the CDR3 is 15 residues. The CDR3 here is CASSLVELLQETQYF. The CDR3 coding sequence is TGTGCCAGCAGCTTGGTGGAGCTCCTCCAAGAGACCCAGTACTTC.

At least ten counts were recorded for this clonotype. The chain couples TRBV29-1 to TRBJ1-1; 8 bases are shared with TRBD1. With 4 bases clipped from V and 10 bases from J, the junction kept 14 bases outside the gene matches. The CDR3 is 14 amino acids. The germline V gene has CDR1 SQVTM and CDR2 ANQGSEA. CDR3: CSVGGSGGWDAAFF. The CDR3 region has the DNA TGCAGCGTTGGGGGGTCAGGGGGCTGGGACGCAGCTTTCTTT.

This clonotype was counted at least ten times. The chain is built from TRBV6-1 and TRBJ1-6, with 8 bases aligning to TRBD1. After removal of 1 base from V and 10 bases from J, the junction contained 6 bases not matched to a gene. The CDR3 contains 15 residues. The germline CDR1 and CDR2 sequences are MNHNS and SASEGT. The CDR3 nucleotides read TGTGCCAGCAGTGAAGTGGCAGGGGGCGGCTCACCCCTCCACTTT. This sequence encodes CASSEVAGGGSPLHF.

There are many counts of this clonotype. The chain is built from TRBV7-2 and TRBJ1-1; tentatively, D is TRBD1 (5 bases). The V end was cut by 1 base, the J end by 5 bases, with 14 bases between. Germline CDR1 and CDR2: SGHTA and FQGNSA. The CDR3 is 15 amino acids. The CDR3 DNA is TGTGCCAGCAGCTTAGAGGTGGCAGGGCGGACTGAAGCTTTCTTT. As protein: CASSLEVAGRTEAFF.